One sample yielded the 26 T cell receptor beta chains listed below, sequenced in a study of CD8+ T cells in alopecia areata. As to treatment: oral pan-JAK inhibitor, 5-10 mg twice daily. RNA extraction and reverse transcription yielded cDNA as sequencing template. Here immunoSEQ multiplex PCR was the method, and the copy in TCRdb shows in-frame clones only, minus some. The data hold around 100,000 clones, with roughly 50% observed a single time. The starting material was CD8+ T cells sorted from blood, obtained at week 24, from a patient treated with tofacitinib. The source of these receptors is a human donor with alopecia areata.

This clone came up once. V gene TRBV13 combines with J gene TRBJ1-1, with a tentative D call TRBD1 (6 bases). Trimming took off 5 bases at V and 6 bases at J, with 16 bases between the two ends. Germline lookup yields CDR1 PRHDT and CDR2 FYEKMQ (reference sequence). The CDR3 is 14 amino acids. CDR3 in DNA: TGTGCCAGCAGCCTGCTGACAGGACCGGCTGAAGCTTTCTTT. Its protein product is CASSLLTGPAEAFF.

As for this clone: The junction shows a germline mismatch at one end, possibly a read error. The V and J genes are TRBV4-1 and TRBJ2-1; perhaps TRBD2 as D (6 bases). CDR3 length equals 15 residues. The germline V gene has CDR1 MGHRA and CDR2 YSYEKL. The CDR3 sequence is CASTQGTGGIGEQFF. CDR3 in DNA: TGCGCCAGCACCCAAGGGACTGGAGGTATCGGGGAGCAGTTCTTC.

This chain connects TRBV6-1 to TRBJ1-5; 9 bases match TRBD1. CDR1 MNHNS and CDR2 SASEGT come from the germline V gene. The ends lost 1 base at V and 7 bases at J; junction bases unmatched: 5. CDR3 length: 15 amino acids. CDR3 residues: CASSEGDREYQPQHF. The CDR3 DNA follows: TGTGCCAGCAGTGAAGGGGACAGGGAGTACCAGCCCCAGCATTTT.

This clone was counted at least ten times. The V and J genes are TRBV7-9 and TRBJ2-7, with D possibly TRBD2 on 5 matching bases. Trimming removed 3 bases at V and 6 bases at J, with 12 bases between. CDR1 SEHNR and CDR2 FQNEAQ come from the germline V gene (reference sequence). The CDR3 loop spans 13 amino acids. As DNA, the CDR3 is TGTGCCAGCAGCTTCGAGGGTTGGGGCGAGCAGTACTTC. Amino acids: CASSFEGWGEQYF.

This chain connects TRBV10-2 to TRBJ2-7; D is perhaps TRBD1 or TRBD2 (5 bases each). CDR3 length: 14 amino acids. Trimming removed 10 bases from V and 3 bases from J, with 19 bases in between. Looked up from germline, CDR1 is WSHSY and CDR2 is SAAADI. This CDR3 is CATEGLQAHYEQYF. As DNA, the CDR3 is TGCGCCACCGAGGGGTTGCAGGCCCACTACGAGCAGTACTTC.

The rearrangement joins TRBV15 to TRBJ2-5; the D gene could be TRBD1 or TRBD2 (5 bases each). Germline V lookup: CDR1 LNHNV, CDR2 YYDKDF (reference sequence). The CDR3 extends over 14 amino acids. Trimming shortened V by 3 bases and J by 5 bases, and 13 bases separated the two germline ends. In nucleotides, the CDR3 is TGTGCCACCAGCAGCGACAGTTGGGGGGAGACCCAGTACTTC. Residues: CATSSDSWGETQYF.

The chain combines TRBV27 with TRBJ2-3; D is unresolved. Germline V lookup: CDR1 MNHEY, CDR2 SMNVEV (reference sequence). The CDR3 is 14 amino acids. V gave up 3 bases and J gave up 0 bases, with 7 bases separating them. CDR3 amino acids: CASSLGDSTDTQYF. The DNA for the CDR3 is TGTGCCAGCAGTTTGGGTGACAGCACAGATACGCAGTATTTT.

V is TRBV4-1 and J is TRBJ2-1, with D possibly being TRBD2 (5 bases). V lost 1 base, J lost 5 bases, and 6 bases lay in between. Looked up from germline, CDR1 is MGHRA and CDR2 is YSYEKL. The CDR3 is 13 residues long. The CDR3 loop reads CASSQGEHNEQFF. The DNA for the CDR3 is TGCGCCAGCAGCCAAGGGGAGCACAATGAGCAGTTCTTC.

This clone was picked up a small number of times. This chain links TRBV4-2 with TRBJ2-1, with 9 bases identical to TRBD1. Trimming took 5 bases from V and 6 from J; bases not matched to a gene: 5. The CDR3 is made up of 14 amino acids. The germline V gene has CDR1 LGHNA and CDR2 YNFKEQ. CDR3 region: CASSTGQGINEQFF. The DNA of the CDR3 is TGTGCCAGCAGCACAGGACAGGGGATCAATGAGCAGTTCTTC.

This chain joins TRBV9 and TRBJ1-1, with a tentative D call TRBD1 (5 bases). CDR3 length equals 12 residues. The germline V gene encodes CDR1 SGDLS and CDR2 YYNGEE. Trimming pared 2 bases from V and 8 bases from J, leaving 10 bases between. The CDR3 region is CASSVPGTEAFF. CDR3 coding DNA: TGTGCCAGCAGCGTCCCCGGGACGGAAGCTTTCTTT. The variable domain in full, completed from reference TRBV9 and TRBJ1-1, reads DSGVTQTPKHLITATGQRVTLRCSPRSGDLSVYWYQQSLDQGLQFLIQYYNGEERAKGNILERFSAQQFPDLHSELNLSSLELGDSALYFCASSVPGTEAFFGQGTRLTVV.

This clone occurred a few times. The chain has TRBV27 and TRBJ1-6, with D hard to call. V was shortened by 4 bases and J by 13 bases, with 11 bases between the two germline ends. The germline CDR1 and CDR2 sequences are MNHEY and SMNVEV (reference sequence). The CDR3 length is 12 residues. The CDR3 region has the DNA TGTGCCAGCAGTTCCCCTGGGTGGCCCCTCCACTTT. Translating it yields CASSSPGWPLHF.

This clone was seen only a few times. The rearrangement links TRBV6-4 to TRBJ2-6, with TRBD1 as a possible D gene (6 bases). V shed 5 bases and J shed 4 bases, with 9 bases lying between them. The CDR3 totals 14 residues. Germline V gene data show CDR1 as MRHNA and CDR2 as SNTAGT. The CDR3: CASSQTGGANVLTF. The CDR3 bases are TGTGCCAGCAGTCAAACAGGGGGGGCCAACGTCCTGACTTTC.

The rearrangement joins TRBV11-2 to TRBJ1-2; 10 bases agree with TRBD1. Trimming removed 5 bases from V and 1 base from J; junction bases left unmatched: 7. This CDR3 has 16 amino acids. Germline lookup yields CDR1 SGHAT and CDR2 FQNNGV. CDR3 nucleotide sequence: TGTGCCAGCAGCCCTGATGGGACAGGGGTTAACTATGGCTACACCTTC. Its protein product is CASSPDGTGVNYGYTF.

The CDR3 sequence: CASSSPSNTGELFF. The CDR3 bases are TGTGCCAGCAGTTCGCCCAGCAACACCGGGGAGCTGTTTTTT. This chain connects TRBV27 to TRBJ2-2; D is ambiguous. The CDR3 is 14 amino acids. Germline V gene data show CDR1 as MNHEY and CDR2 as SMNVEV (reference sequence). Trimming took 4 bases from V and 2 from J, leaving 8 bases between them.

This clone was detected a few times. V is TRBV30 and J is TRBJ1-2; no reliable D call. The CDR3 has 12 residues. Per the germline V gene, CDR1 is GTSNPN and CDR2 is SVGIG (reference sequence). Trimming shortened V by 4 bases and J by 7 bases, and 13 bases separated the two germline ends. In DNA, the CDR3 is TGTGCCTGGACTGGAGAATCGGCTGGCTACACCTTC. It is translated as CAWTGESAGYTF.

A single count supports this clone. The chain couples TRBV27 to TRBJ2-2, with no clear D. Deletions cut 4 bases from V and 6 bases from J, with 6 bases between. The CDR3 consists of 12 residues. CDR1 MNHEY and CDR2 SMNVEV come from the germline V gene (reference sequence). The CDR3: CASSSMPGELFF. The CDR3 bases are TGTGCCAGCAGTTCGATGCCCGGGGAGCTGTTTTTT.

The rearrangement joins TRBV29-1 to TRBJ1-2, with TRBD1 as a possible D gene (6 bases). Looked up from germline, CDR1 is SQVTM and CDR2 is ANQGSEA. The germline V and J ends were trimmed by 3 bases and 3 bases, with 14 bases remaining between them. CDR3 length equals 14 residues. The CDR3 region has the DNA TGCAGCGTTGACGAGGGGGAGGGGGACTATGGCTACACCTTC. Translated, it gives CSVDEGEGDYGYTF.

The chain combines TRBV4-3 with TRBJ1-1, with D tentatively TRBD1 (5 bases). Germline V gene sequence: CDR1 LGHNA, CDR2 YSLEER. The CDR3 has 15 residues. Trimming stripped 1 base from V and 6 bases from J, with 15 bases between. The DNA for the CDR3 is TGCGCCAGCAGCCAAGGGGGCGGCCTATTTGCTGAAGCTTTCTTT. Its protein is CASSQGGGLFAEAFF.

This clone was seen only once. The genes are TRBV29-1 and TRBJ1-2; D might be TRBD1 (5 bases). V dropped 6 bases and J dropped 6 bases, with 17 bases sitting between them. The CDR3 sequence is 13 residues long. Germline V gives CDR1 SQVTM, CDR2 ANQGSEA. The CDR3 DNA reads TGCAGCGTGGTCATGGAAAAAGGGGATGGCTACACCTTC. Its translation: CSVVMEKGDGYTF.

This clone occurred once. V is TRBV4-1 and J is TRBJ1-5; 8 bases are a match to TRBD1. This CDR3 has 14 amino acids. The germline V gene encodes CDR1 MGHRA and CDR2 YSYEKL. Trimming removed 1 base from V and 6 bases from J; junction bases left unmatched: 2. The CDR3 DNA follows: TGCGCCAGCAGCCAAGTGGGGACAGGTCAGCCCCAGCATTTT. Its translation is CASSQVGTGQPQHF.

This chain connects TRBV7-2 to TRBJ1-1; no reliable D call. The CDR3 is 12 amino acids. Trimming removed 5 bases at V and 2 bases at J, with 6 bases between. The V gene's germline CDR1 is SGHTA and CDR2 FQGNSA. Here the CDR3 reads CASSRQNTEAFF. CDR3 nucleotide sequence: TGTGCCAGCAGCCGACAAAACACTGAAGCTTTCTTT.

The rearrangement links TRBV5-5 to TRBJ1-6; D call uncertain. Germline-derived CDR1 and CDR2 are SGHKS and YYEKEE (reference sequence). Trimming removed 4 bases from V and 9 bases from J, with 26 bases in between. The length of the CDR3 is 18 residues. CDR3: CASSLTEPQYTLSSPLHF. The CDR3 DNA is TGTGCCAGCAGCCTTACAGAACCACAATATACCTTATCTTCACCCCTCCACTTT.

This clone has just a few counts. The CDR3 spells CASSVYVSGGPYNEQFF. The CDR3 nucleotides are TGTGCCAGCAGCGTATACGTAAGCGGGGGCCCCTACAATGAGCAGTTCTTC. The J gene is TRBJ2-1, the V gene TRBV9; 8 bases map to TRBD2. CDR1 and CDR2 from the germline V gene are SGDLS and YYNGEE. The CDR3 extends over 17 amino acids. With 1 base clipped from V and 2 bases from J, the junction kept 8 bases outside the gene matches.

The sample holds a few counts of this clone. This clone may be a read error of a much larger clone one base away. The chain employs TRBV27 and TRBJ2-3; TRBD2 agrees at 15 bases. The junction had 1 base not matched to a gene; V was cut back by 5 bases and J by 4 bases. Germline V gene sequence: CDR1 MNHEY, CDR2 SMNVEV (reference sequence). This CDR3 comprises 15 residues. CDR3 bases: TGTGCCAGCAGTGGACTAGCGGGGGGGCCAGATACGCAGTATTTT. Encoded protein: CASSGLAGGPDTQYF.

The gene calls are TRBV27 and TRBJ1-4; weak D call: TRBD1 (6 bases). The CDR3 consists of 11 residues. Trimming cost V 8 bases and J 8 bases, with 9 bases left between them. Per germline, CDR1 MNHEY and CDR2 SMNVEV (reference sequence). The CDR3 DNA reads as TGTGCCAGCTCTCAGGGGGAAAAACTGTTTTTT. Protein product: CASSQGEKLFF.

The V gene is TRBV29-1, the J gene TRBJ1-1, with a tentative D call TRBD1 (5 bases). The length of the CDR3 is 12 residues. Germline V gene sequence: CDR1 SQVTM, CDR2 ANQGSEA. V lost 7 bases and J 5 bases, leaving 14 bases between the germline ends. CDR3 nucleotides: TGCAGCGCAGATCAGGGCGGAACTGAAGCTTTCTTT. Translated, it gives CSADQGGTEAFF. Supplemented by reference TRBV29-1 and TRBJ1-1, the full variable domain reads SAVISQKPSRDICQRGTSLTIQCQVDSQVTMMFWYRQQPGQSLTLIATANQGSEATYESGFVIDKFPISRPNLTFSTLTVSNMSPEDSSIYLCSADQGGTEAFFGQGTRLTVV.